The 11 T cell receptor beta chains given below trace back to one sample, sequenced in a study of vaccination and CD4 T cells after COVID-19. The antigens these receptors bind are not known. Scientists ran DNA taken from cultured CD4+ T cells through the Oncomine TCR Beta short-read assay for sequencing. Via MiXCR, TCRdb re-called the PCR reads, giving one row per CDR3 protein. Among around 6,100 distinct CDR3 sequences listed, about two fifths were seen once. Documented treatment: approximately 10-day PBMC culture with coronavirus spike peptide pools or control peptides (ViraFEST assay). CD4+ T cells that came from the unexposed donor were collected before the COVID-19 pandemic (2011-2018). Sequencing input: CD4+ T cells from blood, cultured in vitro. The receptor source for this set is a human donor in good health.

V is TRBV27 and J is TRBJ1-1; 10 nucleotides agree with TRBD1. The CDR3 has 15 residues. Germline trimming cut 5 bases from V and 4 bases from J; bases unmatched to any gene: 7. CDR1 is MNHEY, CDR2 SMNVEV, per germline (reference sequence). The CDR3 spells CASSPWTGGGTEAFF. Written as DNA, the CDR3 is TGTGCCAGCAGTCCTTGGACAGGGGGGGGCACTGAAGCTTTCTTT.

The chain recombines TRBV6-1 with TRBJ2-7; either TRBD1 or TRBD2 may fit D (6 bases each). Per germline, CDR1 MNHNS and CDR2 SASEGT. The V end lost 10 bases, the J end lost 7 bases, and 20 bases lay between the germline ends. The CDR3 covers 13 residues. The CDR3: CAILGGTGLEQYF. The CDR3 coding sequence is TGTGCCATCCTAGGGGGGACCGGCTTGGAGCAGTACTTC.

The V gene is TRBV11-2, the J gene TRBJ2-3, with D perhaps TRBD1 or TRBD2 (6 bases each). In germline, CDR1 is SGHAT, CDR2 FQNNGV. Trimming left V 4 bases short and J 4 bases short, with 9 bases between. CDR3 size: 13 residues. CDR3 nucleotide sequence: TGTGCCAGCAGCTCCGGGGGCGCAGATACGCAGTATTTT. Amino acid sequence: CASSSGGADTQYF.

This clonotype is medium-sized. The rearrangement joins TRBV20-1 to TRBJ1-4; D call uncertain. The CDR3 covers 14 residues. Germline loops: CDR1 DFQATT, CDR2 SNEGSKA (reference sequence). With 3 bases removed from V and 1 base from J, the gap between germline ends came to 9 bases. The CDR3 is CSARLEVTNEKLFF. CDR3 nucleotide sequence: TGCAGTGCTAGGTTGGAGGTAACTAATGAAAAACTGTTTTTT.

The rearrangement joins TRBV10-3 to TRBJ2-1, with D tentatively TRBD1 or TRBD2 (7 bases each). The CDR3 extends over 15 amino acids. Germline V gene lookup returns CDR1 ENHRY and CDR2 SYGVKD. The V and J ends lost 9 bases and 5 bases respectively, with 20 bases between them. The CDR3: CAINPGGAPNNEQFF. For the CDR3, the DNA is TGTGCCATTAACCCAGGGGGGGCCCCCAACAATGAGCAGTTCTTC.

The J gene is TRBJ2-1, the V gene TRBV20-1; the match to TRBD2 covers 8 bases. CDR1 and CDR2 (germline): DFQATT, SNEGSKA (reference sequence). This CDR3 contains 15 residues. J lost 8 bases, V lost 2 bases, and 11 bases had no gene match. This chain's CDR3 is CSARWASGGGDEQFF. In DNA, the CDR3 is TGCAGTGCTAGATGGGCGAGCGGGGGAGGGGATGAGCAGTTCTTC.

V and J are TRBV12-3 or TRBV12-4 and TRBJ2-7; TRBD2 might be the D (6 bases). Trimming took off 10 bases at V and 3 bases at J, with 13 bases between the two ends. CDR3 size: 12 residues. The CDR3 spells CATSTEGYEQYF. CDR3 coding DNA: TGTGCCACGTCGACGGAGGGCTACGAGCAGTACTTC.

V is TRBV12-3 or TRBV12-4 and J is TRBJ1-6, with D possibly being TRBD1 (5 bases). CDR3 size: 15 residues. Deletions cut 6 bases from V and 7 bases from J, with 16 bases between. In DNA, the CDR3 is TGTGCCAGCAGAAATGCAGGGATACAGAATTCACCCCTCCACTTT. The encoded protein is CASRNAGIQNSPLHF.

This clonotype was found a few times. The rearrangement joins TRBV6-4 to TRBJ1-2; D gene ambiguous. Trimming removed 2 bases from V and 8 bases from J, with 9 bases in between. The germline CDR1 and CDR2 sequences are MRHNA and SNTAGT. This CDR3 contains 12 residues. The CDR3 protein is CASSDRGRGYTF. CDR3 DNA: TGTGCCAGCAGTGACCGAGGCAGGGGCTACACCTTC.

V and J are TRBV20-1 and TRBJ2-7, with 7 positions matching TRBD1. The CDR3 is 14 amino acids. Losses at the gene ends were 6 bases for V and 2 bases for J; bases not matched to a gene: 10. Germline loops: CDR1 DFQATT, CDR2 SNEGSKA (reference sequence). DNA for the CDR3: TGCAGTGCCTATAAGGGGGACAGACCCTACGAGCAGTACTTC. Translating gives CSAYKGDRPYEQYF.

The V gene is TRBV2, the J gene TRBJ1-1; D may be TRBD1 (6 bases). The CDR3 is 13 residues long. Germline V gives CDR1 SNHLY, CDR2 FYNNEI. V lost 6 bases, J lost 6 bases, and 14 bases lay in between. The CDR3 is CASRSLGGAEAFF. CDR3 in DNA: TGTGCCAGCAGAAGTTTGGGGGGCGCTGAAGCTTTCTTT.